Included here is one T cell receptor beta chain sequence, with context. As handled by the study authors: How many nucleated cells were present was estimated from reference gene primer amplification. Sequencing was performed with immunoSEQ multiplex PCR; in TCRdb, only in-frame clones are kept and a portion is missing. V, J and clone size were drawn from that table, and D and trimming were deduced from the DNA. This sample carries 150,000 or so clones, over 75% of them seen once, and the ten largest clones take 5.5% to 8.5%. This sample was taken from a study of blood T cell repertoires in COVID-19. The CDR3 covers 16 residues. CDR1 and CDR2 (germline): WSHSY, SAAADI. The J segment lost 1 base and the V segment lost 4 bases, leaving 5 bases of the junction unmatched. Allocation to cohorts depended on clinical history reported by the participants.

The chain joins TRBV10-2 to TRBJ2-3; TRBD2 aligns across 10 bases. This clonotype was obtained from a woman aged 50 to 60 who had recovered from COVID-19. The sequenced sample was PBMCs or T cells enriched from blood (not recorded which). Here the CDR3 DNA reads TGCGCCAGCAGTGGCGGACTAGCGGTCCGCACAGATACGCAGTATTTT. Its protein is CASSGGLAVRTDTQYF.